Here is one T cell receptor beta chain with its context. The CDR3 covers 12 residues. V was shortened by 0 bases and J by 7 bases, with 7 bases between the two germline ends. Germline V gene sequence: CDR1 SGHTA, CDR2 FQGNSA. The sample is drawn from a study of identical twins. MiXCR was run by TCRdb on the 5' RACE reads, yielding one entry per CDR3 protein. The sample lists roughly 540,000 distinct CDR3 sequences; around 20% were seen once. This sample was also put to use in a study of T cells expressing NK-cell markers.

The chain carries TRBV7-2 and TRBJ2-7; D may be TRBD2 (5 bases). The sample taken for sequencing was CD4+ T cells sorted from blood. This sequence originates from a woman aged 18-30 years in good health. The CDR3 is CASSLARAEQYF. CDR3 nucleotides: TGTGCCAGCAGCTTAGCGAGGGCTGAGCAGTACTTC.